The 28 T cell receptor beta chains given below trace back to one sample, sequenced in a study of blood T cell repertoires in COVID-19. Clones were read by immunoSEQ multiplex PCR, and TCRdb kept only the in-frame ones, dropping some. This sample yields around 290,000 clones, of which approximately 90% are seen a single time; 2.2% belongs to the top ten. The sequencing input was peripheral blood. These TCRs come from a young woman with COVID-19, enrolled during active disease.

V is TRBV28 and J is TRBJ1-5; D call uncertain. Trimming cost V 3 bases and J 0 bases, with 18 bases left between them. CDR1 is MDHEN, CDR2 SYDVKM, per germline. CDR3 length: 18 amino acids. DNA of the CDR3: TGTGCCAGCAGTTTGCGTCATGAGTGGAGGAATAGCAATCAGCCCCAGCATTTT. Translating gives CASSLRHEWRNSNQPQHF.

With regard to this clone: The junction does not match germline at one end; this may be a read error. This chain links TRBV27 with TRBJ1-1, with D maybe TRBD1 (6 bases). CDR1 and CDR2 (germline): MNHEY, SMNVEV (reference sequence). The CDR3 runs 12 residues. The chain's CDR3 is CASSLWGQERIF. CDR3 nucleotides: TGTGCCAGCAGTTTATGGGGGCAGGAAAGGATCTTT.

The V gene is TRBV6-6, the J gene TRBJ1-5; D is unclear. The ends were cut back, 6 bases at V and 7 bases at J, with 10 bases in the middle. The CDR3 has 12 residues. In germline, CDR1 is MNHNY, CDR2 SVGAGI (reference sequence). The CDR3 nucleotides are TGTGCCAGCAGCCCCCCGGGGCAGCCCCAGCATTTT. It specifies CASSPPGQPQHF.

The chain employs TRBV7-6 and TRBJ2-2, with 9 bases identical to TRBD2. V gave up 1 base and J gave up 5 bases; unmatched junction bases: 2. From germline, CDR1 is SGHVS and CDR2 FNYEAQ. The CDR3 loop spans 15 amino acids. In nucleotides, the CDR3 is TGTGCCAGCAGCTTAGTTCTAGCGGGGACCGGGGAGCTGTTTTTT. Amino acid sequence: CASSLVLAGTGELFF.

In its sample, this clone was seen once. V gene TRBV5-6 combines with J gene TRBJ1-2; TRBD1 matches 12 bases. The CDR3 sequence is 17 residues long. Germline CDR1 SGHDT, CDR2 YYEEEE. Losses at the gene ends were 4 bases for V and 4 bases for J; bases not matched to a gene: 11. The CDR3 DNA is TGTGCCAGCAGCGAAACCGGGACAGGGGGCCGCGGCTATGGCTACACCTTC. Its translation: CASSETGTGGRGYGYTF.

Turning to this clone: A much larger clone is a single base away; this may be a read error. Other DNA sequences in this sample translate to the same CDR3. The chain combines TRBV7-9 with TRBJ1-1, with D hard to call. V gave up 2 bases and J gave up 2 bases, with 3 bases separating them. Germline values: CDR1 SEHNR, CDR2 FQNEAQ (reference sequence). This CDR3 spans 12 amino acids. CDR3 bases: TGTGCCAGCAGCTTACAAAACACTGAAGCTTTCTTT. This codes for CASSLQNTEAFF.

This chain uses TRBV5-6 with TRBJ2-7, with D maybe TRBD1 (6 bases). Germline CDR1 reads SGHDT; CDR2 reads YYEEEE. Trimming left V 7 bases short and J 4 bases short, with 21 bases between. This CDR3 is built from 15 residues. The CDR3 sequence is CASVNHRAIGYEQYF. The CDR3 DNA follows: TGTGCCAGCGTCAACCACAGGGCCATCGGATACGAGCAGTACTTC.

The chain uses TRBV3-1 (or the pseudogene TRBV3-2) and TRBJ1-5; 11 nucleotides line up with TRBD1. The CDR3 length is 15 residues. Germline V lookup: CDR1 LGHDT, CDR2 YNNKEL (reference sequence). The V segment lost 4 bases and the J segment 3 bases; nucleotides outside the gene matches: 2. As DNA, the CDR3 is TGTGCCAGCAGCCGAGGACAGGGGGCCAATCAGCCCCAGCATTTT. Protein product: CASSRGQGANQPQHF.

The chain is built from TRBV2 and TRBJ1-5; 7 nucleotides line up with TRBD1. V dropped 4 bases and J dropped 5; count of bases not matched to a gene: 2. Germline CDR1 is SNHLY and CDR2 is FYNNEI. The CDR3 totals 13 residues. The DNA for the CDR3 is TGTGCCAGCAGTGTGACAGGGTATCAGCCCCAGCATTTT. Protein: CASSVTGYQPQHF.

The genes are TRBV6-6 and TRBJ1-4; D may be TRBD1 (5 bases). Per the germline V gene, CDR1 is MNHNY and CDR2 is SVGAGI (reference sequence). This CDR3 has 16 residues. Trimming left V 2 bases short and J 1 base short, with 11 bases between. The CDR3 nucleotides are TGTGCCAGCAGTTACCCTAGCGGGGGAACTAATGAAAAACTGTTTTTT. The encoded protein is CASSYPSGGTNEKLFF.

The chain couples TRBV27 to TRBJ1-6; a weak D match, TRBD1 (5 bases). Trimming took 3 bases from V and 7 from J, leaving 10 bases between them. This CDR3 is 14 amino acids long. Germline CDR1 is MNHEY and CDR2 is SMNVEV (reference sequence). The CDR3 bases are TGTGCCAGCAGTTTTGCAGGGTCCAATTCACCCCTCCACTTT. This translates into CASSFAGSNSPLHF.

The CDR3 protein is CASSTNRDGREKLFF. The CDR3 nucleotides read TGTGCCAGCAGTACTAACAGGGATGGACGCGAAAAACTGTTTTTT. The chain links TRBV27 to TRBJ1-4; D may be TRBD1 (6 bases). There are 15 residues in the CDR3. Germline V gene lookup returns CDR1 MNHEY and CDR2 SMNVEV (reference sequence). Trimming took off 5 bases at V and 8 bases at J, with 18 bases between the two ends. The full variable domain, its missing parts supplied by reference TRBV27 and TRBJ1-4, is EAQVTQNPRYLITVTGKKLTVTCSQNMNHEYMSWYRQDPGLGLRQIYYSMNVEVTDKGDVPEGYKVSRKEKRNFPLILESPSPNQTSLYFCASSTNRDGREKLFFGSGTQLSVL.

This clone has just one count. The chain is built from TRBV7-2 and TRBJ1-1, with D possibly TRBD1 on 5 matching bases. Trimming cost V 1 base and J 0 bases, with 15 bases left between them. From germline, CDR1 is SGHTA and CDR2 FQGNSA. CDR3 length: 17 amino acids. The CDR3 loop reads CASSLVSWGVMNTEAFF. Here the CDR3 DNA reads TGTGCCAGCAGCTTAGTTTCTTGGGGGGTCATGAACACTGAAGCTTTCTTT.

V is TRBV5-1 and J is TRBJ1-1; D ambiguous. Between the trimmed V and J ends, which lost 4 bases and 3 bases, there was a span of 10 bases. Germline CDR1 SGHRS, CDR2 YFSETQ. The CDR3 extends over 13 amino acids. The CDR3: CASSARRDTEAFF. In DNA, the CDR3 is TGCGCCAGCAGCGCCCGGAGAGACACTGAAGCTTTCTTT. Full variable domain (remainder filled in from reference TRBV5-1 and TRBJ1-1): KAGVTQTPRYLIKTRGQQVTLSCSPISGHRSVSWYQQTPGQGLQFLFEYFSETQRNKGNFPGRFSGRQFSNSRSEMNVSTLELGDSALYLCASSARRDTEAFFGQGTRLTVV.

In its sample, this clone was seen once. The chain is built from TRBV6-4 and TRBJ1-2; D not resolved. There are 16 residues in the CDR3. The V end lost 0 bases, the J end lost 4 bases, and 15 bases lay between the germline ends. The germline gives CDR1 MRHNA, CDR2 SNTAGT. CDR3 amino acids: CASSDSTLDDIYGYTF. CDR3 coding DNA: TGTGCCAGCAGTGACTCGACATTAGATGATATCTATGGCTACACCTTC.

CDR3: CASSQTGLAGGQQFF. CDR3 bases: TGTGCCAGCAGCCAGACGGGACTAGCGGGAGGGCAACAGTTCTTC. J is TRBJ2-1 and V is TRBV11-3, with 16 bases aligning to TRBD2. Looked up from germline, CDR1 is SGHNT and CDR2 is YENEEA. The CDR3 loop spans 15 amino acids. V gave up 5 bases and J gave up 13 bases; unmatched junction bases: 8. The full variable domain, in which reference TRBV11-3 and TRBJ2-1 provide the parts outside the CDR3, is EAGVVQSPRYKIIEKKQPVAFWCNPISGHNTLYWYLQNLGQGPELLIRYENEEAVDDSQLPKDRFSAERLKGVDSTLKIQPAELGDSAVYLCASSQTGLAGGQQFFGPGTRLTVL.

The gene calls are TRBV28 and TRBJ1-5, with 7 bases that match TRBD1. Trimming removed 3 bases from V and 4 bases from J; junction bases left unmatched: 9. The CDR3 covers 16 residues. Per the germline V gene, CDR1 is MDHEN and CDR2 is SYDVKM. The CDR3 region has the DNA TGTGCCAGCAGTTTGACCTCGGGACAGCTAAATCAGCCCCAGCATTTT. Its translation is CASSLTSGQLNQPQHF.

V and J are TRBV12-5 and TRBJ2-2; 8 bases agree with TRBD1. Germline V gene lookup returns CDR1 LGHNT and CDR2 FRNRAP. The CDR3 sequence is 17 residues long. V lost 11 bases and J lost 7; bases outside the gene matches: 21. The DNA for the CDR3 is TGTGCTTTGGGGGCGGCAGGGGGCGTAATTGGTAACGGGGAGCTGTTTTTT. Its protein is CALGAAGGVIGNGELFF.

Remarks on this clone: The junction and the germline gene differ at one end; a read error may be behind it. The J gene is TRBJ1-1, the V gene TRBV5-4; TRBD1 aligns across 9 bases. Germline assignment: CDR1 SGHNT and CDR2 YYREEE (reference sequence). CDR3 length: 12 residues. CDR3 nucleotides: TGTGCCAGCAGCTTGGGGGACAGGGCTGTTCTTTTT. Protein product: CASSLGDRAVLF.

The chain joins TRBV2 to TRBJ2-7, with 8 bases that match TRBD1. This CDR3 has 13 residues. Germline CDR1 is SNHLY and CDR2 is FYNNEI. V lost 6 bases, J lost 0 bases, and 1 base stayed unmatched. The CDR3 nucleotides are TGTGCCAGCAGGGGACAGGTCTCCTACGAGCAGTACTTC. Encoded protein: CASRGQVSYEQYF.

The chain couples TRBV2 to TRBJ2-7, with D perhaps matching TRBD1 (6 bases). The germline V gene has CDR1 SNHLY and CDR2 FYNNEI. The V end was cut by 6 bases, the J end by 7 bases, with 13 bases between. This CDR3 spans 12 amino acids. The CDR3 loop is CASRGGGWEQYF. CDR3 in DNA: TGTGCCAGCAGAGGGGGTGGCTGGGAGCAGTACTTC.

V usage is TRBV2 and J usage is TRBJ1-1, with 8 nucleotides matching TRBD1. Germline CDR1 reads SNHLY; CDR2 reads FYNNEI. This CDR3 region has 12 residues. J was trimmed by 5 bases and V by 8 bases; bases with no gene match: 4. The CDR3, as DNA: TGTGCCAGCGATACAGGGGGGACTGAAGCTTTCTTT. Its translation: CASDTGGTEAFF. The complete variable domain, with remaining parts taken from reference TRBV2 and TRBJ1-1, reads EPEVTQTPSHQVTQMGQEVILRCVPISNHLYFYWYRQILGQKVEFLVSFYNNEISEKSEIFDDQFSVERPDGSNFTLKIRSTKLEDSAMYFCASDTGGTEAFFGQGTRLTVV.

The chain is built from TRBV3-1 (or the pseudogene TRBV3-2) and TRBJ2-2; D uncertain. Per germline, CDR1 LGHDT and CDR2 YNNKEL (reference sequence). The CDR3 consists of 15 residues. The ends were cut back, 1 base at V and 6 bases at J, with 12 bases in the middle. CDR3 amino acids: CASSQVGSSPGELFF. CDR3 nucleotide sequence: TGTGCCAGCAGCCAAGTGGGTAGCTCCCCCGGGGAGCTGTTTTTT.

This rearrangement joins TRBV15 to TRBJ2-7; 11 bases align to TRBD1. This CDR3 has 15 amino acids. V shed 3 bases and J 4 bases; nucleotides not matched to a gene: 5. Germline assignment: CDR1 LNHNV and CDR2 YYDKDF (reference sequence). In DNA form, the CDR3 reads TGTGCCACCAGCAGGACGGGACAGGGGGTTTACGAGCAGTACTTC. Its translation is CATSRTGQGVYEQYF.

V usage is TRBV1 and J usage is TRBJ2-3; the table's D call TRBD2 went unverified against the DNA. TRBV1 has pseudogene status. The CDR3 sequence is 17 residues long. The CDR3 DNA reads as TGCACCAGCAGCCACCAAGATAAGCGGGAGATCAGAGATACGCAGTATTTT. This sequence encodes CTSSHQDKREIRDTQYF.

The chain couples TRBV5-4 to TRBJ2-5; the match to TRBD2 covers 11 bases. V dropped 0 bases and J dropped 4; count of bases not matched to a gene: 5. Germline-derived CDR1 and CDR2 are SGHNT and YYREEE (reference sequence). The CDR3 has 16 amino acids. The CDR3 DNA reads as TGTGCCAGCAGCTTGGAACTAGCGGGAGTTGGAGAGACCCAGTACTTC. This encodes CASSLELAGVGETQYF.

The gene calls are TRBV10-1 and TRBJ2-1; 12 positions match TRBD2. Trimming at V came to 8 bases and at J to 6 bases, leaving 8 bases not matched to a gene. CDR1 is WNHNN and CDR2 is SYGVQD in the germline V gene (reference sequence). This CDR3 has 15 residues. The CDR3 region is CASSLLAGGPNEQFF. DNA of the CDR3: TGCGCCAGCTCCCTACTAGCGGGAGGTCCCAATGAGCAGTTCTTC.

This chain links TRBV6-1 with TRBJ1-5; no firm D call. The CDR3 loop spans 17 amino acids. CDR1 and CDR2 from the germline V gene are MNHNS and SASEGT. Trimming shortened V by 2 bases and J by 0 bases, and 14 bases separated the two germline ends. CDR3 nucleotides: TGTGCCAGCAGTGAATTTTCAGAGGGTTATAGCAATCAGCCCCAGCATTTT. Translated, it gives CASSEFSEGYSNQPQHF.